The 29 T cell receptor beta chains in this list originate from one sample, sequenced in a study of CD8+CD57+ T cells in acquired aplastic anemia. It was patients with CD8+CD57+ cell expansion by flow cytometry who were chosen for sequencing. CDR3 and TCR beta VDJ profiling relied on a genomic DNA template. Each CDR3 protein is one row after TCRdb ran MiXCR on the reads. The table records some 150,000 distinct CDR3 sequences, approximately 52% of them present only once. Sequencing was carried out using sorted CD4+, CD8+, or CD8+CD57+ T cells (not recorded which) from PBMCs. The receptors were gathered from a human donor with aplastic anemia.

On this clonotype itself: This clone may be a read error of a much larger clone one base away. Since the CDR3 does not end with the conserved phenylalanine or tryptophan, this likely comes from a read error. The J gene is TRBJ1-2, the V gene TRBV7-9, with D perhaps TRBD1 (5 bases). Trimming left V 2 bases short and J 8 bases short, with 18 bases between. There are 15 residues in the CDR3. The V gene's germline CDR1 is SEHNR and CDR2 FQNEAQ (reference sequence). The CDR3 DNA sequence: TGTGCCAGCAGCTTATCGAGGGGTCTACTGGGGGGCTACACCCTC. Translated: CASSLSRGLLGGYTL.

About this clonotype: An end of the junction does not agree with germline; a read error may underlie this. The chain employs TRBV12-3 or TRBV12-4 and TRBJ2-2; D unresolved. CDR3 length equals 14 residues. The CDR3 DNA reads TGTGCCGGCAGGATCGAGATATACGCCGGGGAGCTGTTTTTT. Its translation is CAGRIEIYAGELFF.

As for this clonotype: The CDR3 ends on some other residue instead of the conserved phenylalanine or tryptophan, so this is likely a read error. The chain employs TRBV7-2 and TRBJ2-7; 12 bases are shared with TRBD2. The ends lost 5 bases at V and 5 bases at J; junction bases unmatched: 7. The CDR3 contains 15 residues. Germline-derived CDR1 and CDR2 are SGHTA and FQGNSA. The CDR3 protein is CASSTTSGRMHEQYL. The CDR3, as DNA: TGTGCCAGCAGCACAACTAGCGGGAGGATGCACGAGCAGTACCTC.

The V and J genes are TRBV6-4 and TRBJ2-5, with D perhaps TRBD1 (5 bases). Trimming cost V 8 bases and J 4 bases, with 17 bases left between them. The CDR3 spans 14 residues. Germline V gene data show CDR1 as MRHNA and CDR2 as SNTAGT. CDR3 sequence reads: CASHPATRGETQYF. In nucleotides, the CDR3 is TGTGCCAGCCATCCGGCCACAAGGGGAGAGACCCAGTACTTC.

This rearrangement joins TRBV11-2 to TRBJ2-7, with 8 bases aligning to TRBD1. This CDR3 has 15 amino acids. V gave up 1 base and J gave up 7 bases; unmatched junction bases: 9. Germline-derived CDR1 and CDR2 are SGHAT and FQNNGV. CDR3 in DNA: TGTGCCAGCAGCTTAGGGACAGGGATTTTTGGAGAGCAGTACTTC. Residues: CASSLGTGIFGEQYF.

This clonotype was seen a few times. This chain links TRBV19 with TRBJ2-1, with 9 bases matching TRBD2. The germline CDR1 and CDR2 sequences are LNHDA and SQIVND (reference sequence). The V gene end was trimmed by 7 bases and the J gene end by 0 bases; junction bases not matched to a gene: 13. The CDR3 runs 18 residues. The CDR3 DNA reads as TGTGCCAGTACTAATTGGCTAGCGGGGCTAAGCTCCTACAATGAGCAGTTCTTC. Translating gives CASTNWLAGLSSYNEQFF.

This clonotype was observed many times. The V gene is TRBV20-1, the J gene TRBJ2-7; TRBD2 matches at 7 bases. The CDR3 consists of 16 residues. Germline CDR1 is DFQATT and CDR2 is SNEGSKA (reference sequence). Trimming took 0 bases from V and 3 from J; bases not matched to a gene: 11. The CDR3 nucleotides read TGCAGTGCTAGAGATCTAGCGGCTGAATTCCTCTACGAGCAGTACTTC. Its protein product is CSARDLAAEFLYEQYF.

This clonotype was counted ten times or more. This chain links TRBV19 with TRBJ1-5; D is ambiguous. From germline, CDR1 is LNHDA and CDR2 SQIVND (reference sequence). Trimming took 9 bases from V and 0 from J, leaving 6 bases between them. The CDR3 has 12 amino acids. The CDR3 is CASRYSNQPQHF. CDR3 nucleotides: TGTGCCAGCCGGTATAGCAATCAGCCCCAGCATTTT.

The V and J genes are TRBV10-3 and TRBJ1-1; D gene unclear. Germline CDR1 reads ENHRY; CDR2 reads SYGVKD. V lost 10 bases and J lost 3, with 6 bases in between. The CDR3 totals 10 residues. The chain's CDR3 is CATRDTEAFF. For the CDR3, the DNA is TGTGCCACACGAGACACTGAAGCTTTCTTT.

J is TRBJ2-3 and V is TRBV20-1; maybe TRBD1 (6 bases). This CDR3 is 13 amino acids long. Trimming cost V 4 bases and J 4 bases, with 12 bases left between them. CDR1 and CDR2 (germline): DFQATT, SNEGSKA (reference sequence). CDR3 residues: CSATRTVADTQYF. DNA for the CDR3: TGCAGTGCTACTAGGACAGTGGCAGATACGCAGTATTTT.

The genes are TRBV24-1 and TRBJ2-1; a weak D match, TRBD2 (6 bases). Germline-derived CDR1 and CDR2 are KGHDR and SFDVKD. The CDR3 is 16 residues long. Trimming cost V 7 bases and J 1 base, with 16 bases left between them. CDR3 sequence: CATSRSLAGSYNEQFF. The DNA of the CDR3 is TGTGCCACCAGCCGCTCCCTTGCGGGGTCCTACAATGAGCAGTTCTTC.

The genes are TRBV7-6 and TRBJ2-2; TRBD1 matches 10 bases. The V segment lost 5 bases and the J segment 3 bases; nucleotides outside the gene matches: 3. The CDR3 spans 15 residues. The V gene's germline CDR1 is SGHVS and CDR2 FNYEAQ. The CDR3: CASSQGQGDTGELFF. In DNA form, the CDR3 reads TGTGCCAGCAGCCAAGGACAGGGGGACACCGGGGAGCTGTTTTTT.

This rearrangement joins TRBV19 to TRBJ1-1; possible D gene TRBD1, 6 bases. V lost 5 bases, J lost 1 base, and 11 bases lay in between. Germline V gives CDR1 LNHDA, CDR2 SQIVND (reference sequence). The CDR3 covers 14 residues. CDR3 nucleotide sequence: TGTGCCAGTAGTGAAGGGGGAACGAACACTGAAGCTTTCTTT. Residues: CASSEGGTNTEAFF.

The V and J genes are TRBV7-9 and TRBJ2-2; D remains ambiguous. The length of the CDR3 is 11 residues. The V end lost 5 bases, the J end lost 8 bases, and 6 bases lay between the germline ends. Germline CDR1 and CDR2: SEHNR and FQNEAQ (reference sequence). This CDR3 is CASSHPGELFF. Written as DNA, the CDR3 is TGTGCCAGCAGCCACCCAGGGGAGCTGTTTTTT.

The rearrangement uses TRBV2 and TRBJ2-1, with 8 bases identical to TRBD2. Germline V CDR1 and CDR2: SNHLY, FYNNEI. The CDR3 spans 12 residues. J gave up 7 bases and V 8 bases, and 4 bases lay outside the gene matches. CDR3 protein: CASGSGGNEQFF. In nucleotides, the CDR3 is TGTGCCAGCGGTTCGGGAGGGAATGAGCAGTTCTTC. Full variable domain (missing parts from reference TRBV2 and TRBJ2-1): EPEVTQTPSHQVTQMGQEVILRCVPISNHLYFYWYRQILGQKVEFLVSFYNNEISEKSEIFDDQFSVERPDGSNFTLKIRSTKLEDSAMYFCASGSGGNEQFFGPGTRLTVL.

As to this clonotype: Possible read error: a much larger clone is one base away. The J gene is TRBJ1-2, the V gene TRBV7-9, with D unresolved. The CDR3 loop spans 15 amino acids. Germline CDR1 is SEHNR and CDR2 is FQNEAQ (reference sequence). Here the CDR3 DNA reads TGTGCCAGCAGCTTAGGGGCAGAAGGCAACTATGGCTACGCCTTC. It translates to CASSLGAEGNYGYAF.

The chain recombines TRBV2 with TRBJ2-7; D remains ambiguous. CDR1 is SNHLY and CDR2 is FYNNEI in the germline V gene. The CDR3 runs 11 residues. Trimming removed 2 bases at V and 12 bases at J, with 11 bases between. The DNA of the CDR3 is TGTGCCAGCAGTGAAATCGGTATCTGGTACTTC. Translating gives CASSEIGIWYF.

With regard to this clonotype: Lacking the conserved final phenylalanine or tryptophan, this CDR3 likely reflects a read error. V and J are TRBV12-3 or TRBV12-4 and TRBJ1-2; 8 bases match TRBD1. The CDR3 runs to 14 residues. The J segment lost 4 bases and the V segment lost 7 bases, leaving 8 bases of the junction unmatched. The CDR3 spells CASNPGQVAYGYTL. CDR3 bases: TGTGCCAGCAACCCGGGACAGGTGGCCTATGGCTACACCCTC.

The chain joins TRBV10-3 to TRBJ2-3, with D perhaps assigned TRBD1 or TRBD2 (5 bases each). V dropped 6 bases and J dropped 0 bases, with 13 bases sitting between them. This CDR3 region has 15 residues. Germline V CDR1 and CDR2: ENHRY, SYGVKD. CDR3 loop: CAISSGAPSTDTQYF. CDR3 DNA sequence: TGTGCCATCAGCTCCGGGGCACCTAGCACAGATACGCAGTATTTT.

The CDR3 sequence is CASSSAQTILRSEQYF. CDR3 DNA: TGTGCCAGCAGCTCCGCCCAAACAATATTAAGGTCCGAGCAGTACTTC. The V call is TRBV11-2, the J call TRBJ2-7; D remains unclear. The V and J ends lost 4 bases and 6 bases respectively, with 22 bases between them. This CDR3 spans 16 amino acids. CDR1 SGHAT and CDR2 FQNNGV come from the germline V gene.

This clonotype has ten or more counts. The chain combines TRBV7-9 with TRBJ2-2; D gene ambiguous. The CDR3 contains 17 residues. Germline V gene sequence: CDR1 SEHNR, CDR2 FQNEAQ (reference sequence). The germline V and J ends were trimmed by 5 bases and 1 base, with 17 bases remaining between them. In nucleotides, the CDR3 is TGTGCCAGCAGCCCTGCCTTGGCAGCCAAGAACACCGGGGAGCTGTTTTTT. This translates into CASSPALAAKNTGELFF.

The chain uses TRBV4-3 and TRBJ2-7; D may correspond to TRBD1 or TRBD2 (5 bases each). This CDR3 has 16 amino acids. The ends were cut back, 3 bases at V and 0 bases at J, with 15 bases in the middle. Germline CDR1 and CDR2: LGHNA and YSLEER. The CDR3 region is CASSQTASGRSYEQYF. The CDR3 DNA sequence: TGCGCCAGCAGCCAGACAGCCAGCGGTCGCTCCTACGAGCAGTACTTC.

V usage is TRBV24-1 and J usage is TRBJ1-2, with unresolved D. The CDR3 contains 13 residues. The germline V gene encodes CDR1 KGHDR and CDR2 SFDVKD. Trimming cost V 4 bases and J 6 bases, with 11 bases left between them. DNA for the CDR3: TGTGCCACCAGTGACACCGACTCCCATGGCTACACCTTC. Amino acids: CATSDTDSHGYTF.

V is TRBV24-1 and J is TRBJ2-3; D uncertain. Between the trimmed V and J ends, which lost 5 bases and 6 bases, there was a span of 14 bases. The CDR3 length is 14 residues. CDR1 and CDR2 from the germline V gene are KGHDR and SFDVKD. For the CDR3, the DNA is TGTGCCACCAGTGGTGGGCTAAAAACGGATACGCAGTATTTT. It is translated as CATSGGLKTDTQYF.

The chain employs TRBV14 and TRBJ2-1, with D perhaps matching TRBD2 (7 bases). The V end lost 7 bases, the J end lost 6 bases, and 19 bases lay between the germline ends. CDR1 is SGHDN, CDR2 FVKESK, per germline. The CDR3 is 15 amino acids. The DNA of the CDR3 is TGTGCCAGCAAACACTCGGGGGGCCTTCTCAATGAGCAGTTCTTC. It translates to CASKHSGGLLNEQFF.

The sample holds many counts of this clonotype. The chain has TRBV9 and TRBJ2-7, with 8 bases fitting TRBD1. The germline V gene encodes CDR1 SGDLS and CDR2 YYNGEE. Trimming cost V 4 bases and J 5 bases; bases outside gene matches: 8. This CDR3 comprises 14 residues. CDR3 region: CASSTRQGANEQYF. As DNA, the CDR3 is TGTGCCAGCAGCACCCGCCAGGGGGCAAACGAGCAGTACTTC. Based on the CDR3 plus reference TRBV9 and TRBJ2-7, the full variable domain is DSGVTQTPKHLITATGQRVTLRCSPRSGDLSVYWYQQSLDQGLQFLIQYYNGEERAKGNILERFSAQQFPDLHSELNLSSLELGDSALYFCASSTRQGANEQYFGPGTRLTVT.

This chain connects TRBV2 to TRBJ1-6; D gene uncertain. V shed 6 bases and J shed 6 bases, with 12 bases lying between them. There are 14 residues in the CDR3. Germline-derived CDR1 and CDR2 are SNHLY and FYNNEI. CDR3 in DNA: TGTGCCAGCAGCGTAGCAGGTAGTAATTCACCCCTCCACTTT. Its protein is CASSVAGSNSPLHF. Using reference TRBV2 and TRBJ1-6 for the parts outside the CDR3, the full variable domain is EPEVTQTPSHQVTQMGQEVILRCVPISNHLYFYWYRQILGQKVEFLVSFYNNEISEKSEIFDDQFSVERPDGSNFTLKIRSTKLEDSAMYFCASSVAGSNSPLHFGNGTRLTVT.

This sequence joins TRBV19 and TRBJ1-5, with 7 bases aligning to TRBD1. With 0 bases clipped from V and 3 bases from J, the junction kept 2 bases outside the gene matches. Germline V gives CDR1 LNHDA, CDR2 SQIVND (reference sequence). This CDR3 has 15 residues. The chain's CDR3 is CASSIEGQNNQPQHF. DNA of the CDR3: TGTGCCAGTAGTATAGAGGGACAGAACAATCAGCCCCAGCATTTT.

The J gene is TRBJ2-1, the V gene TRBV9; D not resolved. CDR1 and CDR2 from the germline V gene are SGDLS and YYNGEE. Trimming shortened V by 4 bases and J by 5 bases, and 1 base separated the two germline ends. The CDR3 contains 10 residues. CDR3 sequence reads: CASSHNEQFF. The CDR3 DNA is TGTGCCAGCAGCCACAATGAGCAGTTCTTC.